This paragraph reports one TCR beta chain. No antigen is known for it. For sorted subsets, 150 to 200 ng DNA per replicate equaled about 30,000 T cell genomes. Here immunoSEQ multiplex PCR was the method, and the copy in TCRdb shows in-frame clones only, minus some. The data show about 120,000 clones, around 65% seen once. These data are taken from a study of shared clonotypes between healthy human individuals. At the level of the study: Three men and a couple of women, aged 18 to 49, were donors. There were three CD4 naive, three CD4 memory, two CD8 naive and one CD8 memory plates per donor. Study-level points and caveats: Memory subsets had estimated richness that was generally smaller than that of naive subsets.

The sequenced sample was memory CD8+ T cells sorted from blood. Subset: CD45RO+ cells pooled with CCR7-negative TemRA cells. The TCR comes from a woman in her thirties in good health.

As DNA, the CDR3 is TGCGCCAGCAGTGAGTCAGGGACCGAGCAGTACTTC. Translating it yields CASSESGTEQYF. The V and J genes are TRBV10-1 and TRBJ2-7; D may match TRBD1 or TRBD2 (5 bases each). Per germline, CDR1 WNHNN and CDR2 SYGVQD (reference sequence). This CDR3 contains 12 residues. V lost 0 bases to trimming and J lost 6 bases, with 6 bases between them.